This entry lists 18 T cell receptor beta chains sequenced from one sample in a study of CD8 T cells in Susac syndrome. Reverse transcription used about 0.45 to 1 ug RNA and random hexamers. MiXCR was run by TCRdb on the immunoSEQ multiplex PCR reads, yielding one entry per CDR3 protein. The data contain around 280,000 distinct CDR3 sequences, about 90% of them singletons. The sequenced material came from CD4+ T cells from PBMCs. These receptors were obtained from a human donor with multiple sclerosis.

The chain has TRBV29-1 and TRBJ1-2, with D perhaps matching TRBD1 (6 bases). Germline CDR1 reads SQVTM; CDR2 reads ANQGSEA. V lost 1 base, J lost 1 base, and 13 bases lay in between. This CDR3 comprises 15 residues. CDR3 loop: CSVEGRGALNYGYTF. Here the CDR3 DNA reads TGCAGCGTTGAAGGGCGGGGGGCGCTTAACTATGGCTACACCTTC.

The V call is TRBV20-1, the J call TRBJ2-3, with D hard to call. CDR3 length: 16 residues. From germline, CDR1 is DFQATT and CDR2 SNEGSKA (reference sequence). V lost 0 bases and J 2 bases, leaving 15 bases between the germline ends. CDR3 coding DNA: TGCAGTGCTAGAGACCCTCTCTCCTCCGACACAGATACGCAGTATTTT. As protein: CSARDPLSSDTDTQYF.

This chain links TRBV5-1 with TRBJ2-7; the match to TRBD2 covers 12 bases. Germline CDR1 reads SGHRS; CDR2 reads YFSETQ. The CDR3 spans 15 residues. With 1 base clipped from V and 3 bases from J, the junction kept 2 bases outside the gene matches. The CDR3: CASSLRLAGVYEQYF. Here the CDR3 DNA reads TGCGCCAGCAGCTTGCGACTAGCGGGAGTCTACGAGCAGTACTTC.

The chain has TRBV6-1 and TRBJ1-2, with D tentatively TRBD1 (6 bases). V was pared by 5 bases and J by 7 bases, with 29 bases between. The CDR3 has 18 amino acids. Germline assignment: CDR1 MNHNS and CDR2 SASEGT. The CDR3 DNA sequence: TGTGCCAGCAGTCCGGCAGGGGTCAGGGGCCCGCGAGGGGGTGGCTACACCTTC. Protein sequence: CASSPAGVRGPRGGGYTF.

V gene TRBV5-1 combines with J gene TRBJ2-5; tentatively, D is TRBD2 (6 bases). Per the germline V gene, CDR1 is SGHRS and CDR2 is YFSETQ. The germline V and J ends were trimmed by 5 bases and 2 bases, with 13 bases remaining between them. The CDR3 is made up of 14 amino acids. The CDR3 loop is CASSHLGTQETQYF. The CDR3 bases are TGCGCCAGCAGTCACCTTGGGACTCAAGAGACCCAGTACTTC.

The chain uses TRBV6-1 and TRBJ1-1, with TRBD1 as a possible D gene (6 bases). The CDR3 is made up of 16 amino acids. Germline values: CDR1 MNHNS, CDR2 SASEGT. The V gene lost 6 bases and the J gene lost 1 base, with 18 bases spanning the gap. CDR3: CASRTLREGGNTEAFF. The CDR3 DNA sequence: TGTGCCAGCAGGACTTTACGTGAGGGGGGGAACACTGAAGCTTTCTTT.

This chain joins TRBV7-9 and TRBJ1-2, with a possible D match to TRBD1 (6 bases). Germline values: CDR1 SEHNR, CDR2 FQNEAQ (reference sequence). V lost 5 bases and J 7 bases, leaving 17 bases between the germline ends. There are 14 residues in the CDR3. The CDR3 is CASSPAPGALGYTF. The CDR3 region has the DNA TGTGCCAGCAGCCCAGCCCCAGGGGCGCTTGGCTACACCTTC.

This chain uses TRBV6-2 or TRBV6-3 with TRBJ1-1, with D uncertain. Trimming pared 2 bases from V and 11 bases from J, leaving 9 bases between. Germline CDR1 MNHEY, CDR2 SVGEGT. This CDR3 spans 11 amino acids. CDR3 sequence: CASSYPSDAFF. The CDR3 DNA follows: TGTGCCAGCAGTTACCCCTCGGATGCTTTCTTT.

V is TRBV2 and J is TRBJ2-5; 7 nucleotides align to TRBD2. After removal of 3 bases from V and 2 bases from J, the junction contained 12 bases not matched to a gene. The CDR3 totals 17 residues. Germline V CDR1 and CDR2: SNHLY, FYNNEI. The CDR3 DNA sequence: TGTGCCAGCAGTGACCAGCGGGGATCCCGAAAGCAAGAGACCCAGTACTTC. This gives the protein CASSDQRGSRKQETQYF.

The rearrangement links TRBV4-2 to TRBJ1-3; D is unclear. CDR1 LGHNA and CDR2 YNFKEQ come from the germline V gene. V lost 1 base and J lost 0, with 7 bases in between. The CDR3 has 15 residues. CDR3 in amino acids: CASSQVGNSGNTIYF. The CDR3 coding sequence is TGTGCCAGCAGCCAAGTTGGGAACTCTGGAAACACCATATATTTT.

The chain has TRBV9 and TRBJ2-1; TRBD2 matches 14 bases. CDR3 length: 17 amino acids. Unmatched junction bases numbered 12, after V lost 4 bases and J lost 9 bases. The germline V gene encodes CDR1 SGDLS and CDR2 YYNGEE. CDR3 residues: CASSLTGLAGGPGEQFF. The CDR3 DNA sequence: TGTGCCAGCAGCCTGACCGGACTAGCGGGGGGCCCCGGTGAGCAGTTCTTC.

In its sample, this clonotype was seen once. The genes are TRBV30 and TRBJ2-3, with 7 bases fitting TRBD2. This CDR3 region has 14 residues. The V gene's germline CDR1 is GTSNPN and CDR2 SVGIG (reference sequence). Losses at the gene ends were 0 bases for V and 4 bases for J; bases not matched to a gene: 4. The chain's CDR3 is CAWSVPTSADTQYF. In nucleotides, the CDR3 is TGTGCCTGGAGTGTCCCCACTAGCGCAGATACGCAGTATTTT.

The CDR3 here is CASSGIRGRTNEQFF. CDR3 sequence (DNA): TGTGCCAGTAGTGGTATAAGGGGGCGCACGAATGAGCAGTTCTTC. The chain carries TRBV19 and TRBJ2-1; 7 positions agree with TRBD1. Germline CDR1 and CDR2: LNHDA and SQIVND (reference sequence). CDR3 length: 15 residues. V dropped 5 bases and J dropped 7; count of bases not matched to a gene: 11. The variable domain in full, completed from reference TRBV19 and TRBJ2-1, reads DGGITQSPKYLFRKEGQNVTLSCEQNLNHDAMYWYRQDPGQGLRLIYYSQIVNDFQKGDIAEGYSVSREKKESFPLTVTSAQKNPTAFYLCASSGIRGRTNEQFFGPGTRLTVL.

The gene calls are TRBV7-9 and TRBJ2-7; no firm D call. Per germline, CDR1 SEHNR and CDR2 FQNEAQ (reference sequence). V was shortened by 7 bases and J by 3 bases, with 13 bases between the two germline ends. CDR3 length: 13 amino acids. CDR3 loop: CASTLGAFYEQYF. DNA for the CDR3: TGTGCCAGCACCCTTGGAGCGTTCTACGAGCAGTACTTC.

Points on this clonotype: One end of the junction varies from germline; a read error may be responsible. The chain combines TRBV7-2 with TRBJ2-5, with D perhaps TRBD2 (7 bases). Germline values: CDR1 SGHTA, CDR2 FQGNSA. The CDR3 is made up of 14 amino acids. The CDR3 region is CASSRGASQQTQYF. The CDR3 DNA follows: TGTGCCAGCAGCCGGGGGGCTAGCCAACAGACCCAGTACTTC. Full variable domain (rest looked up from reference TRBV7-2 and TRBJ2-5): GAGVSQSPSNKVTEKGKDVELRCDPISGHTALYWYRQSLGQGLEFLIYFQGNSAPDKSGLPSDRFSAERTGGSVSTLTIQRTQQEDSAVYLCASSRGASQQTQYFGPGTRLLVL.

A single count supports this clonotype. The J gene is TRBJ2-5, the V gene TRBV6-6; 7 positions agree with TRBD2. From germline, CDR1 is MNHNY and CDR2 SVGAGI (reference sequence). J gave up 4 bases and V 2 bases, and 4 bases lay outside the gene matches. The CDR3 is 14 residues long. The CDR3 sequence is CASSYVGLGETQYF. As DNA, the CDR3 is TGTGCCAGCAGTTACGTCGGACTAGGAGAGACCCAGTACTTC.

CDR3 sequence (DNA): TGCGCCAGCAGCTCGCAGCTTCAGGGGACGAAAAATGAAAAACTGTTTTTT. Its translation: CASSSQLQGTKNEKLFF. This chain uses TRBV5-1 with TRBJ1-4; possibly TRBD1 for D (6 bases). In germline, CDR1 is SGHRS, CDR2 YFSETQ. V was cut by 3 bases and J by 5 bases, with 20 bases left in between. CDR3 length equals 17 residues.

This chain links TRBV24-1 with TRBJ2-3, with D unresolved. The CDR3 has 13 residues. CDR1 and CDR2 (germline): KGHDR, SFDVKD. V was pared by 4 bases and J by 4 bases, with 8 bases between. The CDR3 DNA follows: TGTGCCACCAGTGACACCCCGGCAGATACGCAGTATTTT. Protein product: CATSDTPADTQYF.